Presented here are 21 T cell receptor beta chains from one specimen sequenced in a study of blood T cells in healthy people across ages. Combining a sample-barcoded 5' primer with a J-beta primer mix, a second PCR ran for 7 to 11 cycles. TCRdb processed the 5' RACE reads anew with MiXCR; each CDR3 protein has one entry. The sample includes approximately 1.5 million distinct CDR3 sequences, almost 35% seen only once; the top ten take about 11%. Material for sequencing was blood. Receptors were obtained from a woman aged 30 to 39 in good health.

There are many counts of this clonotype. The chain joins TRBV29-1 to TRBJ2-7, with 7 bases lining up with TRBD1. With 4 bases clipped from V and 2 bases from J, the junction kept 2 bases outside the gene matches. The CDR3 totals 12 residues. Germline loops: CDR1 SQVTM, CDR2 ANQGSEA. The CDR3 reads CSVGDRAYEQYF. The CDR3 coding sequence is TGCAGCGTTGGTGACAGGGCCTACGAGCAGTACTTC.

This clonotype appeared a few times. This chain links TRBV18 with TRBJ1-6; TRBD1 matches 7 bases. Germline CDR1 KGHSH, CDR2 LQKENI. The CDR3 has 15 residues. With 6 bases clipped from V and 7 bases from J, the junction kept 9 bases outside the gene matches. CDR3 sequence reads: CASSPDRVGNSPLHF. The CDR3 DNA follows: TGTGCCAGCTCCCCTGACAGGGTTGGGAATTCACCCCTCCACTTT. Full variable domain (outside the CDR3, taken from reference TRBV18 and TRBJ1-6): NAGVMQNPRHLVRRRGQEARLRCSPMKGHSHVYWYRQLPEEGLKFMVYLQKENIIDESGMPKERFSAEFPKEGPSILRIQQVVRGDSAAYFCASSPDRVGNSPLHFGNGTRLTVT.

This clonotype was recorded many times. The chain combines TRBV6-2 or TRBV6-3 with TRBJ2-3, with 8 bases lining up with TRBD1. Germline CDR1 reads MNHEY; CDR2 reads SVGEGT. CDR3 length equals 15 residues. Trimming cost V 4 bases and J 6 bases; bases outside gene matches: 9. The CDR3, as DNA: TGTGCCAGCAGTTTCGGCAGGGGGCGTTCGGATACGCAGTATTTT. This translates into CASSFGRGRSDTQYF.

This clonotype appeared a few times. This CDR3 reads CASRDHEQETQYF. CDR3 DNA sequence: TGTGCCAGCAGGGACCACGAGCAGGAGACCCAGTACTTC. The V gene is TRBV2, the J gene TRBJ2-7, with D unresolved. The DNA end lines up better with TRBJ2-5; the J call may be wrong. CDR1 is SNHLY, CDR2 FYNNEI, per germline. CDR3 length equals 13 residues.

The chain carries TRBV6-2 or TRBV6-3 and TRBJ2-1, with 12 bases lining up with TRBD2. Germline V gene sequence: CDR1 MNHEY, CDR2 SVGEGT. J was trimmed by 1 base and V by 5 bases; bases with no gene match: 15. This CDR3 comprises 20 residues. The CDR3, as DNA: TGTGCCAGCAGTAGGGGACTAGCGGGCACGAGACAGATTTCCTACAATGAGCAGTTCTTC. Translation gives CASSRGLAGTRQISYNEQFF.

The chain links TRBV24-1 to TRBJ2-5; D may be TRBD1 (6 bases). The CDR3 has 16 amino acids. Trimming left V 4 bases short and J 2 bases short, with 16 bases between. Germline values: CDR1 KGHDR, CDR2 SFDVKD. CDR3 DNA sequence: TGTGCCACCAGTGAACTTGGGACACAAAAACAAGAGACCCAGTACTTC. Translation gives CATSELGTQKQETQYF.

The chain combines TRBV5-1 with TRBJ2-3; D not resolved. Looked up from germline, CDR1 is SGHRS and CDR2 is YFSETQ. This CDR3 has 17 residues. V lost 6 bases and J lost 5, with 25 bases in between. CDR3 nucleotide sequence: TGCGCCAGCACCCACACAATACTACGTGTGGTGGGAGATACGCAGTATTTT. It is translated as CASTHTILRVVGDTQYF.

This clonotype has only a few counts. The chain uses TRBV20-1 and TRBJ2-1; D possibly corresponds to TRBD2 (5 bases). Trimming removed 2 bases at V and 4 bases at J, with 12 bases between. Germline V gene data show CDR1 as DFQATT and CDR2 as SNEGSKA (reference sequence). This CDR3 has 14 residues. The CDR3 here is CSARSARGYNEQFF. The CDR3 bases are TGCAGTGCTAGATCTGCGAGAGGGTACAATGAGCAGTTCTTC.

As for this clonotype: Germline is not matched at one junction end, which may reflect a read error. The genes are TRBV20-1 and TRBJ2-7, with 12 bases that match TRBD2. Germline V lookup: CDR1 DFQATT, CDR2 SNEGSKA (reference sequence). This CDR3 is built from 14 residues. CDR3 sequence: CGASWTSGTHEQYF. In DNA, the CDR3 is TGCGGTGCTTCGTGGACTAGCGGGACCCACGAGCAGTACTTC.

The chain recombines TRBV11-2 with TRBJ2-7, with 8 bases fitting TRBD2. Gene TRBJ2-5 matches the end of the DNA better, so the J call may be wrong. The CDR3 consists of 15 residues. The germline CDR1 and CDR2 sequences are SGHAT and FQNNGV. The DNA for the CDR3 is TGTGCCAGCAGCAAGCCCTTAGCGGGACAAGAGACCCAGTACTTC. Translation gives CASSKPLAGQETQYF.

Notes on this clonotype: An end of the junction differs from the germline gene, which may be a read error. Written as DNA, the CDR3 is TGCGCCAGCAGCCCCGGGAGGGCCATCGACAATGGGCAGTTCTTC. Protein product: CASSPGRAIDNGQFF. The genes are TRBV5-1 and TRBJ2-1, with 8 bases aligning to TRBD2. Per the germline V gene, CDR1 is SGHRS and CDR2 is YFSETQ. There are 15 residues in the CDR3.

This clonotype showed up just a few times. J is TRBJ2-7 and V is TRBV20-1; weak D call: TRBD2 (6 bases). Germline lookup yields CDR1 DFQATT and CDR2 SNEGSKA (reference sequence). Trimming removed 5 bases from V and 2 bases from J, with 13 bases in between. The CDR3 has 13 residues. The CDR3, as DNA: TGCAGTGCTTACCGGGACTCAGCCTACGAGCAGTACTTC. Protein product: CSAYRDSAYEQYF.

The rearrangement uses TRBV4-1 and TRBJ2-1; 7 bases align to TRBD2. Germline V gene lookup returns CDR1 MGHRA and CDR2 YSYEKL. CDR3 length equals 18 residues. V was clipped by 1 base and J by 1 base; unmatched bases: 10. Here the CDR3 reads CASSQVVSSGGSYNEQFF. The CDR3 coding sequence is TGCGCCAGCAGCCAAGTTGTCTCTAGCGGCGGATCCTACAATGAGCAGTTCTTC.

This clonotype was seen more than once but under ten times. The chain is built from TRBV4-1 and TRBJ2-1; tentatively, D is TRBD2 (6 bases). This CDR3 has 17 residues. V dropped 0 bases and J dropped 2 bases, with 14 bases sitting between them. The germline gives CDR1 MGHRA, CDR2 YSYEKL. In DNA form, the CDR3 reads TGCGCCAGCAGCCAAGATTCTTGGGGAGGCCCCTACAATGAGCAGTTCTTC. Its protein is CASSQDSWGGPYNEQFF.

There are a few counts of this clonotype. The genes are TRBV7-9 and TRBJ1-2, with a possible D match to TRBD1 (6 bases). V was trimmed by 5 bases and J by 7 bases, leaving 14 bases between them. There are 13 residues in the CDR3. Germline values: CDR1 SEHNR, CDR2 FQNEAQ (reference sequence). CDR3 bases: TGTGCCAGCAGCGGAGTACAGGGTTTTGGCTACACCTTC. Translating gives CASSGVQGFGYTF.

Notes on this clonotype: One base away lies a much larger clone, so this may be a sequencing read error. This rearrangement joins TRBV29-1 to TRBJ2-1, with D hard to call. The germline V gene encodes CDR1 SQVTM and CDR2 ANQGSEA. The CDR3 sequence is 14 residues long. Trimming pared 4 bases from V and 7 bases from J, leaving 17 bases between. CDR3 in DNA: TGCAGCGTTGGCCGGGCTAGTATGGGTAATGAGCAGTTCTTC. Translating gives CSVGRASMGNEQFF.

This clonotype was picked up many times. The V call is TRBV20-1, the J call TRBJ1-2; D call uncertain. The germline V gene has CDR1 DFQATT and CDR2 SNEGSKA (reference sequence). The CDR3 contains 10 residues. The V gene lost 6 bases and the J gene lost 5 bases, with 7 bases spanning the gap. Here the CDR3 reads CSAPAYGYTF. The CDR3 DNA follows: TGCAGTGCCCCGGCTTATGGCTACACCTTC.

This chain links TRBV12-3 or TRBV12-4 with TRBJ2-2; D unresolved. The CDR3 has 13 residues. V lost 5 bases to trimming and J lost 8 bases, with 12 bases between them. The CDR3 region is CASSPLVGGELFF. The CDR3, as DNA: TGTGCCAGCAGTCCCCTGGTTGGGGGGGAGCTGTTTTTT.

The J gene is TRBJ2-2, the V gene TRBV7-2; D is undetermined. The CDR3 is 15 amino acids. From germline, CDR1 is SGHTA and CDR2 FQGNSA. V dropped 3 bases and J dropped 7 bases, with 15 bases sitting between them. CDR3 amino acids: CASSLSRLSHGELFF. In nucleotides, the CDR3 is TGTGCCAGCAGCTTGAGCCGACTTAGCCACGGGGAGCTGTTTTTT.

As regards this clonotype: An end of the junction does not agree with germline; a read error may underlie this. Here the CDR3 reads CASSSRTGVGTEALF. The DNA for the CDR3 is TGTGCCAGCAGCTCCCGGACAGGGGTGGGGACTGAAGCTCTCTTT. V and J are TRBV7-2 and TRBJ1-1; TRBD1 matches 9 bases. This CDR3 comprises 15 residues. Germline CDR1 reads SGHTA; CDR2 reads FQGNSA.

V usage is TRBV9 and J usage is TRBJ2-1; D unclear. The CDR3 extends over 14 amino acids. V shed 5 bases and J shed 3 bases, with 12 bases lying between them. Germline CDR1 reads SGDLS; CDR2 reads YYNGEE. CDR3 nucleotide sequence: TGTGCCAGCAGTGGTGGGTACGGCTACAATGAGCAGTTCTTC. This sequence encodes CASSGGYGYNEQFF. Variable domain in full (rest from reference TRBV9 and TRBJ2-1): DSGVTQTPKHLITATGQRVTLRCSPRSGDLSVYWYQQSLDQGLQFLIQYYNGEERAKGNILERFSAQQFPDLHSELNLSSLELGDSALYFCASSGGYGYNEQFFGPGTRLTVL.